This TCR beta chain was sequenced during a study of T-cell reconstitution after alpha-beta-depleted transplantation in children. The authors prepared the TCRbeta library with unique molecular identifiers. TCRdb recomputed calls from the PCR reads with MiXCR, one row per CDR3 protein. The sample lists about 690,000 distinct CDR3 sequences, roughly 17% occurring once. From germline, CDR1 is LGHNT and CDR2 FRNRAP. CDR3 length equals 14 residues. V lost 6 bases and J lost 2, with 11 bases in between. The receptor was derived from a human donor who donated a stem cell graft to a child with acute myeloid leukemia. V and J are TRBV12-5 and TRBJ1-3; tentative D call: TRBD1 (5 bases). The sample consisted of PBMCs from the stem cell graft donor, taken from the stem cell graft. The CDR3 reads CASGDSNTGNTIYF. DNA of the CDR3: TGTGCTAGTGGCGACAGTAACACTGGAAACACCATATATTTT.